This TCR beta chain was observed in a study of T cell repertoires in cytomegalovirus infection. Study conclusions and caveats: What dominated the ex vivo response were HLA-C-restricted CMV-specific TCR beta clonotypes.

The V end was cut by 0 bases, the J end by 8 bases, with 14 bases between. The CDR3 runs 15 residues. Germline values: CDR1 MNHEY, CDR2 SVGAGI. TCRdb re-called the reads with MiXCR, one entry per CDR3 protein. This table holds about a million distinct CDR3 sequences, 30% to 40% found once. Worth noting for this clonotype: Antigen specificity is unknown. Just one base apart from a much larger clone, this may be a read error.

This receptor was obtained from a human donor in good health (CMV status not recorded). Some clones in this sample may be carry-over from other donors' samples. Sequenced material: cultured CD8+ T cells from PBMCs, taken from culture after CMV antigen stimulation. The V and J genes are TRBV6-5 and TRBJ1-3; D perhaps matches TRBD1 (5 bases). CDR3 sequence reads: CASSYSTERTDTIYF. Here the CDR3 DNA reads TGTGCCAGCAGTTACTCGACAGAGCGAACAGACACCATATATTTT.